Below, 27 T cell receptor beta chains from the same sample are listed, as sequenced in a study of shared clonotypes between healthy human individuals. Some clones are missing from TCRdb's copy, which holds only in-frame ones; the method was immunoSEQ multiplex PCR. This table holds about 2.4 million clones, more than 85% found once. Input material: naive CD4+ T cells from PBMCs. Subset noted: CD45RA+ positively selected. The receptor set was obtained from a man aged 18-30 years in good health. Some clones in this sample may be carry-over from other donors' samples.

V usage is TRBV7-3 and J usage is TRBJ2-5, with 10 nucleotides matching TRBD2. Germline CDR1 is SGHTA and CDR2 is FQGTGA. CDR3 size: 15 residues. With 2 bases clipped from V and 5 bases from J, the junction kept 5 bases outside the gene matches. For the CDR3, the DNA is TGTGCCAGCAGCTTAGGAGCGGGAGGGCAGGAGACCCAGTACTTC. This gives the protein CASSLGAGGQETQYF.

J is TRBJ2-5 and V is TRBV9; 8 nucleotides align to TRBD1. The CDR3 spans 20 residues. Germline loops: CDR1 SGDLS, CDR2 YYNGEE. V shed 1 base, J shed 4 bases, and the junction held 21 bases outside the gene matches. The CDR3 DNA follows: TGTGCCAGCAGCGTACGGCCCGCGAGGGTGTGGACAGGGTTAGCAGAGACCCAGTACTTC. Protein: CASSVRPARVWTGLAETQYF. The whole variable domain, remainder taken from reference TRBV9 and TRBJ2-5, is DSGVTQTPKHLITATGQRVTLRCSPRSGDLSVYWYQQSLDQGLQFLIQYYNGEERAKGNILERFSAQQFPDLHSELNLSSLELGDSALYFCASSVRPARVWTGLAETQYFGPGTRLLVL.

CDR3 in DNA: TGTGCCAGCAGCACGACAGGCTCTGGAAACACCATATATTTT. This codes for CASSTTGSGNTIYF. The chain joins TRBV6-5 to TRBJ1-3; D might be TRBD1 (6 bases). The germline V gene encodes CDR1 MNHEY and CDR2 SVGAGI. The CDR3 length is 14 residues. Trimming took 6 bases from V and 0 from J, leaving 9 bases between them.

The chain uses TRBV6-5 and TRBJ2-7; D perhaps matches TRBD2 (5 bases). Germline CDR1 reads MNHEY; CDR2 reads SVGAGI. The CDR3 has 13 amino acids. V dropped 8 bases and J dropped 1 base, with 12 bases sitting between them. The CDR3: CASFDDYSYEQYF. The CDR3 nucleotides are TGTGCCAGCTTCGATGACTATTCCTACGAGCAGTACTTC.

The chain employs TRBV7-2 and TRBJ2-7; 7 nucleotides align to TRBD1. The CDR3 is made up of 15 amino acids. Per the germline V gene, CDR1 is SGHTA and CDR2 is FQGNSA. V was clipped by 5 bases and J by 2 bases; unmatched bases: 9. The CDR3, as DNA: TGTGCCAGCAGCGTTCGGGACAGAAGACCCTACGAGCAGTACTTC. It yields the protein CASSVRDRRPYEQYF.

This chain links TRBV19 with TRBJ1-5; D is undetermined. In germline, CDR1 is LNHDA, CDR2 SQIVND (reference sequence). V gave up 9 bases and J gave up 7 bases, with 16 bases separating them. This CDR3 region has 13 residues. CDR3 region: CASSRSAGQPQHF. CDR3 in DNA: TGTGCCAGCTCTCGATCGGCGGGCCAGCCCCAGCATTTT.

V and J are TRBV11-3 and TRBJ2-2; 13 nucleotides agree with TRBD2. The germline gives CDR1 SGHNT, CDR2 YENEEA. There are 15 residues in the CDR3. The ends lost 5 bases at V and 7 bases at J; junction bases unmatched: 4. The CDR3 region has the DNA TGTGCCAGCAGCAGGACTAGCGGGAGTTTCGGGGAGCTGTTTTTT. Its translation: CASSRTSGSFGELFF.

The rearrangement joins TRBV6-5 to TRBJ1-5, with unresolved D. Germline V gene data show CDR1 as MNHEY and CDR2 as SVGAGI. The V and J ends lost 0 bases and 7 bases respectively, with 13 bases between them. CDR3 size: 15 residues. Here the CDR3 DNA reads TGTGCCAGCAGTTACTCGACAACATCGACGCAGCCCCAGCATTTT. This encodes CASSYSTTSTQPQHF.

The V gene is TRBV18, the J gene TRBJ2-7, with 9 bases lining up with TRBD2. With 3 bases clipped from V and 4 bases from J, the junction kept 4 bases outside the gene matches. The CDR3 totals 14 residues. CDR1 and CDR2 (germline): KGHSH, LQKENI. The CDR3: CASSPSLAGYEQYF. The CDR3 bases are TGTGCCAGCTCACCGTCACTAGCGGGTTACGAGCAGTACTTC.

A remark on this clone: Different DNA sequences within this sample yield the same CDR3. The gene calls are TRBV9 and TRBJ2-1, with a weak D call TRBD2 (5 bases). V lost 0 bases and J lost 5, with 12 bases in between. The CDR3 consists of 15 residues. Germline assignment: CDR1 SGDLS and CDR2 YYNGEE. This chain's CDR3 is CASSVVASGDNEQFF. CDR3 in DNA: TGTGCCAGCAGCGTAGTGGCCAGCGGAGACAATGAGCAGTTCTTC. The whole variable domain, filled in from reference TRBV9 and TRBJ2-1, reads DSGVTQTPKHLITATGQRVTLRCSPRSGDLSVYWYQQSLDQGLQFLIQYYNGEERAKGNILERFSAQQFPDLHSELNLSSLELGDSALYFCASSVVASGDNEQFFGPGTRLTVL.

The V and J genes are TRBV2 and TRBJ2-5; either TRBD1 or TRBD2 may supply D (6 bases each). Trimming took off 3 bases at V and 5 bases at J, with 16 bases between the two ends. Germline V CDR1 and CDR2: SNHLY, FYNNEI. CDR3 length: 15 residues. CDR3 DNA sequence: TGTGCCAGCAGTGACGGCGGGGCAAGGGGGGAGACCCAGTACTTC. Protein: CASSDGGARGETQYF.

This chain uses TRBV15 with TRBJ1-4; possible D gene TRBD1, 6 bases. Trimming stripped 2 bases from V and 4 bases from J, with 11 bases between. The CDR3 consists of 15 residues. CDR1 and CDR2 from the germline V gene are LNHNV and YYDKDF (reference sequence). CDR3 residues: CATSRSRTDNEKLFF. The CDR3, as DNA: TGTGCCACCAGCAGATCAAGGACAGATAATGAAAAACTGTTTTTT.

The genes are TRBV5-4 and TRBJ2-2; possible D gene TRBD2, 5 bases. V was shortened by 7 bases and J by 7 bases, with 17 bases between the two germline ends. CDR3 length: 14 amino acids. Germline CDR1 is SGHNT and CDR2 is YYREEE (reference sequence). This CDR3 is CASANYRDDGELFF. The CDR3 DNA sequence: TGTGCCAGCGCTAACTACCGGGATGACGGGGAGCTGTTTTTT.

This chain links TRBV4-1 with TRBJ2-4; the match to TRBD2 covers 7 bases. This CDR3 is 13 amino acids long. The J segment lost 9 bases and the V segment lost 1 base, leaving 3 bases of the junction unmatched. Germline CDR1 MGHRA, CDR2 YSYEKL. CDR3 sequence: CASSQGQRGIQYF. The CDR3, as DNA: TGCGCCAGCAGCCAAGGCCAGCGGGGCATTCAGTACTTC.

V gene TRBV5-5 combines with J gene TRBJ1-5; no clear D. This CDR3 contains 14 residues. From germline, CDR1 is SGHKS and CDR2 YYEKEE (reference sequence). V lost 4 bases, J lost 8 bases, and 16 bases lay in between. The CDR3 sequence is CASSPNSRGEPQHF. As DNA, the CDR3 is TGTGCCAGCAGCCCCAATTCACGCGGGGAGCCCCAGCATTTT.

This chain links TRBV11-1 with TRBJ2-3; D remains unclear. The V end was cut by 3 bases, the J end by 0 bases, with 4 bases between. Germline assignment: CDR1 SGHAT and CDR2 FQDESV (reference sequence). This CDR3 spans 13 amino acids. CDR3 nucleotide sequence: TGTGCCAGCAGCTTTCAGAGCACAGATACGCAGTATTTT. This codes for CASSFQSTDTQYF.

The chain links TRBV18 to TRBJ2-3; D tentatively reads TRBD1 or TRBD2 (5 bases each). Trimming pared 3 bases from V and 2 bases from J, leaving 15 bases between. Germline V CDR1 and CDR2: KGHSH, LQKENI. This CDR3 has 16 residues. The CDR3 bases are TGTGCCAGCTCACCGAGGGACCAGCCCCCCACAGATACGCAGTATTTT. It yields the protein CASSPRDQPPTDTQYF.

CDR3 protein: CASSESGTSGRHEQFF. DNA for the CDR3: TGTGCCAGCAGTGAATCTGGGACTAGCGGGAGACATGAGCAGTTCTTC. The chain has TRBV6-1 and TRBJ2-1; the match to TRBD2 covers 14 bases. The germline gives CDR1 MNHNS, CDR2 SASEGT. CDR3 size: 16 residues. V dropped 2 bases and J dropped 8; count of bases not matched to a gene: 5.

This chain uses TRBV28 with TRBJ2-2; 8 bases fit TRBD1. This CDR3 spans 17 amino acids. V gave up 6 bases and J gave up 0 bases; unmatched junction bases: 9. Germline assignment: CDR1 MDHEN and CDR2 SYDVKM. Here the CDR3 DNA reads TGTGCCAGCAGCCCCTCCAGGGGGCTCACGAACACCGGGGAGCTGTTTTTT. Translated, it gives CASSPSRGLTNTGELFF.

In nucleotides, the CDR3 is TGTGCCAGTGGAAGCGGGGCAGCGGGGGCCTACGAGCAGTACTTC. Translated, it gives CASGSGAAGAYEQYF. The chain couples TRBV19 to TRBJ2-7; TRBD2 matches at 8 bases. With V trimmed by 8 bases and J by 2 bases, 11 bases remained unmatched. Germline V gene sequence: CDR1 LNHDA, CDR2 SQIVND (reference sequence). The CDR3 runs 15 residues.

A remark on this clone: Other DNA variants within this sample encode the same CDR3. The CDR3 sequence: CASSPPDLAKNIQYF. DNA for the CDR3: TGTGCCAGCTCACCACCGGACTTAGCCAAAAACATTCAGTACTTC. The chain uses TRBV18 and TRBJ2-4, with D possibly matching TRBD2 (5 bases). Germline V gene lookup returns CDR1 KGHSH and CDR2 LQKENI. The CDR3 length is 15 residues. Trimming removed 0 bases at V and 0 bases at J, with 6 bases between.

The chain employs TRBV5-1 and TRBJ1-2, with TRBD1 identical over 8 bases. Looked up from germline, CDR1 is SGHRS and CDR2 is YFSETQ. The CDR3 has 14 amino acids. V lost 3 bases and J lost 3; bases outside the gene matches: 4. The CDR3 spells CASSSTGDYYGYTF. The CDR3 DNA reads TGCGCCAGCAGCTCGACAGGGGATTACTATGGCTACACCTTC.

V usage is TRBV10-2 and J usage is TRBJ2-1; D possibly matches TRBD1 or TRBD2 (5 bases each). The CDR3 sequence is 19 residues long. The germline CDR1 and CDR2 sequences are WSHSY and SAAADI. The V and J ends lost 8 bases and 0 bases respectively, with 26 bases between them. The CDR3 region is CASGPIAGTQLGSYNEQFF. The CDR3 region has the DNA TGCGCCAGCGGCCCTATAGCCGGGACCCAACTCGGCTCCTACAATGAGCAGTTCTTC.

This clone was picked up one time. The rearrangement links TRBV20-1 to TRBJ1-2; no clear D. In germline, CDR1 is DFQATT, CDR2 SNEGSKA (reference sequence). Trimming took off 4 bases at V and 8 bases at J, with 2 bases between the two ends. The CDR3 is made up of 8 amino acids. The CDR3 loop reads CSANGYTF. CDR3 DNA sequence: TGCAGTGCTAACGGCTACACCTTC.

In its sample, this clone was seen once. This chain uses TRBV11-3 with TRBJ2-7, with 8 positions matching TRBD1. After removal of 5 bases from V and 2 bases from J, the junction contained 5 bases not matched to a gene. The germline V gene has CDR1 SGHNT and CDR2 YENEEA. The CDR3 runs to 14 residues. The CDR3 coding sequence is TGTGCCAGCAGCCTAGGGACAGGAGCCTACGAGCAGTACTTC. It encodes CASSLGTGAYEQYF.

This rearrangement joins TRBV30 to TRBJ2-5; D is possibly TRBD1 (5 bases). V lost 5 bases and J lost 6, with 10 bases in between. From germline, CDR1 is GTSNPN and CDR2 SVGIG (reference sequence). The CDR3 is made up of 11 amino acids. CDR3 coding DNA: TGTGCCTGGGGGGCCGGAAAGACCCAGTACTTC. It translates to CAWGAGKTQYF.

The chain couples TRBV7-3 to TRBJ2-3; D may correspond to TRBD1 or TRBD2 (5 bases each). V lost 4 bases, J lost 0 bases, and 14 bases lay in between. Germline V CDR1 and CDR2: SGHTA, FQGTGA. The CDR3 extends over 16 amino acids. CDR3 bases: TGTGCCAGCAGCTCCCGGGACGGAGCTAGCACAGATACGCAGTATTTT. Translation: CASSSRDGASTDTQYF.